This T cell receptor (beta chain) was profiled in a study of T cell changes during pregnancy in multiple sclerosis. Produced via immunoSEQ multiplex PCR; TCRdb's table is partial and in-frame only. The sample contains 45,000 to 60,000 clones, about nine tenths of which appear only once. This CDR3 has 17 amino acids. The V segment lost 0 bases and the J segment 4 bases; nucleotides outside the gene matches: 9. Germline V lookup: CDR1 MGHRA, CDR2 YSYEKL. The V and J genes are TRBV4-1 and TRBJ2-1; TRBD2 agrees at 7 bases. The sample in question was CD8+ T cells from peripheral blood mononuclear cells, obtained before pregnancy. The receptor was derived from a female donor with multiple sclerosis, enrolled in a pregnancy study. CDR3 sequence: CASSQDPGGGPYNEQFF. As DNA, the CDR3 is TGCGCCAGCAGCCAAGATCCGGGAGGTGGGCCTTACAATGAGCAGTTCTTC.